Listed below are T cell receptor beta chains from one sample, sequenced in a study of T-cell reconstitution after alpha-beta-depleted transplantation in children. TCRdb reprocessed the PCR reads via MiXCR and lists one record per CDR3 protein. The sample holds fewer than 550,000 distinct CDR3 sequences, roughly an eighth seen once. Material: PBMCs, mostly from graft donor cells, obtained 180 days after TCRalphabeta/CD19-depleted stem cell transplant. The receptor set was obtained from a female patient aged 2-10 years who had a stem cell transplant for aplastic anemia, so the T cells may come from the graft donor. CDR3s include the opening cysteine and the closing phenylalanine or tryptophan. The D gene is left open where the match is weak. Expanded clones get a size class; other rows say once, few or many, or leave the size out.

>TRBJ1-5|TRBV6-2/TRBV6-3|few|.
CASSYHHSNQPQHF
TGTGCCAGCAGTTACCACCATAGCAATCAGCCCCAGCATTTT
>TRBJ1-2|TRBV29-1|few|.
CSVEREQEYYGYTF
TGCAGCGTTGAACGTGAACAGGAGTACTATGGCTACACCTTC
>TRBJ2-5|TRBV5-1|many|.
CASSLDPSWRETQYF
TGCGCCAGCAGCTTGGATCCCAGTTGGAGGGAGACCCAGTACTTC
>TRBJ2-3|TRBV6-6|.|.
CASSQDSPSQYF
TGTGCCAGCAGTCAAGACTCCCCATCGCAGTATTTT
>TRBJ2-5|TRBV7-6|.|.
CASSLDHGRQETQYF
TGTGCCAGCAGCTTAGACCACGGCCGACAAGAGACCCAGTACTTC
>TRBJ2-2|TRBV29-1|.|TRBD1
CSVEARGGDREATGELFF
TGCAGCGTTGAAGCCCGTGGGGGGGACAGGGAGGCCACCGGGGAGCTGTTTTTT
>TRBJ2-5|TRBV7-2|few|.
CASSPGRVEETQYF
TGTGCCAGCAGCCCCGGCAGGGTTGAGGAGACCCAGTACTTC
>TRBJ2-5|TRBV6-1|few|.
CASSEGGVLQETQYF
TGTGCCAGCAGTGAGGGTGGGGTTTTGCAAGAGACCCAGTACTTC
>TRBJ1-1|TRBV12-3/TRBV12-4|few|TRBD1
CASRPQGAGGEAFF
TGTGCCAGCAGACCTCAGGGGGCTGGGGGTGAAGCTTTCTTT
>TRBJ1-2|TRBV7-9|.|.
CASRPVQGREGYGYTF
TGTGCCAGCAGACCGGTACAGGGCCGCGAGGGCTATGGCTACACCTTC
>TRBJ1-4|TRBV28|few|.
CASSHEKLFF
TGTGCCAGCAGCCATGAAAAACTGTTTTTT
>TRBJ2-7|TRBV7-8|.|TRBD2
CASRQGLVYEQYF
TGTGCCAGCAGGCAGGGACTAGTCTACGAGCAGTACTTC
>TRBJ2-1|TRBV20-1|.|TRBD2
CSAVAGVNNEQFF
TGCAGTGCTGTAGCGGGAGTAAACAATGAGCAGTTCTTC
>TRBJ2-1|TRBV6-2/TRBV6-3|.|TRBD1
CASSYGTGGNNEQFF
TGTGCCAGCAGTTACGGGACAGGGGGAAACAATGAGCAGTTCTTC
>TRBJ1-1|TRBV12-3/TRBV12-4|few|.
CASTSGGGTEAFF
TGTGCCAGCACCAGTGGGGGGGGGACTGAAGCTTTCTTT
>TRBJ2-7|TRBV7-8|.|TRBD2
CASSLFRTSGSPYEQYF
TGTGCCAGCAGCTTATTCCGGACTAGCGGGAGTCCCTACGAGCAGTACTTC
>TRBJ2-7|TRBV7-9|few|TRBD1
CASSLEVTGGSYEQYF
TGTGCCAGCAGCTTAGAGGTGACAGGGGGATCCTACGAGCAGTACTTC
>TRBJ2-3|TRBV11-3|.|TRBD2
CASSPILAGNTDTQYF
TGTGCCAGCAGCCCTATTCTAGCGGGAAACACAGATACGCAGTATTTT